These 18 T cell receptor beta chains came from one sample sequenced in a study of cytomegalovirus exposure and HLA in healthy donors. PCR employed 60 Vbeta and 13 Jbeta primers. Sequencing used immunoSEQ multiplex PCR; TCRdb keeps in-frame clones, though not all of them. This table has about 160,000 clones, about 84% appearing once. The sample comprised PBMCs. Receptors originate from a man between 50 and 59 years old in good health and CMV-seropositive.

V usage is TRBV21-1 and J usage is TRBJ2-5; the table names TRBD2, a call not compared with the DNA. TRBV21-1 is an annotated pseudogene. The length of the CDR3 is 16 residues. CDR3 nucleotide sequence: TGTGCCAGCAGACATTGTTGGAGGGGGGAGGGAAAGACCCAGTACTTC. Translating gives CASRHCWRGEGKTQYF.

CDR3 loop: CASSSFFQGGSYEQYF. The CDR3 nucleotides are TGTGCCAGCAGTTCCTTTTTCCAGGGTGGATCCTACGAGCAGTACTTC. The chain has TRBV6-5 and TRBJ2-7; D is perhaps TRBD1 (5 bases). The length of the CDR3 is 16 residues. CDR1 and CDR2 (germline): MNHEY, SVGAGI. The germline V and J ends were trimmed by 4 bases and 1 base, with 17 bases remaining between them.

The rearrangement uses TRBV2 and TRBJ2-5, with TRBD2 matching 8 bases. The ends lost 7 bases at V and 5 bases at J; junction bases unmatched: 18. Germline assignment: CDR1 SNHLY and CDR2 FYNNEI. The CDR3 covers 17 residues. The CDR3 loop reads CASTLYVGRGFRETQYF. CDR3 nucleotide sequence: TGTGCCAGCACGCTCTATGTCGGGAGGGGGTTCCGGGAGACCCAGTACTTC.

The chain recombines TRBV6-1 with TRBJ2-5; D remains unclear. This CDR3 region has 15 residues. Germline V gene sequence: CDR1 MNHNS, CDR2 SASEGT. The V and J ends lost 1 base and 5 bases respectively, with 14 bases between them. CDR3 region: CASSEGIGRLETQYF. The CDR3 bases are TGTGCCAGCAGTGAAGGGATAGGCAGGCTGGAGACCCAGTACTTC.

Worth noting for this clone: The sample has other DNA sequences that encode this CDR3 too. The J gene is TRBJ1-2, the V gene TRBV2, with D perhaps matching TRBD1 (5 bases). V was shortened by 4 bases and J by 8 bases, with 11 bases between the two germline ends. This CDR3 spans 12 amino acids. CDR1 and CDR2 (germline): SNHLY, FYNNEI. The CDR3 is CASSVRQSGYTF. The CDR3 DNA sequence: TGTGCCAGCAGTGTCCGACAGAGCGGCTACACCTTC.

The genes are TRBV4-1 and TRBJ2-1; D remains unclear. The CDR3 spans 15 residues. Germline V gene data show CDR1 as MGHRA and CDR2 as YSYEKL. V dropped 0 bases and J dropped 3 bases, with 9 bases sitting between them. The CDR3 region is CASSQDISIYNEQFF. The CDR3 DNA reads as TGCGCCAGCAGCCAAGATATTAGCATCTACAATGAGCAGTTCTTC.

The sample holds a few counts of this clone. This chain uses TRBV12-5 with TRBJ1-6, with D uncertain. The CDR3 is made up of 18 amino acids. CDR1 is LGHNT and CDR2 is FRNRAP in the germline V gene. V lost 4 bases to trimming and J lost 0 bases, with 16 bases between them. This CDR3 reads CASGSPFASYSYNSPLHF. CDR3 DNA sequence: TGTGCTAGTGGTTCACCATTTGCGAGCTACTCCTATAATTCACCCCTCCACTTT. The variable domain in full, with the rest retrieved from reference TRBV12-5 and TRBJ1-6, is DARVTQTPRHKVTEMGQEVTMRCQPILGHNTVFWYRQTMMQGLELLAYFRNRAPLDDSGMPKDRFSAEMPDATLATLKIQPSEPRDSAVYFCASGSPFASYSYNSPLHFGNGTRLTVT.

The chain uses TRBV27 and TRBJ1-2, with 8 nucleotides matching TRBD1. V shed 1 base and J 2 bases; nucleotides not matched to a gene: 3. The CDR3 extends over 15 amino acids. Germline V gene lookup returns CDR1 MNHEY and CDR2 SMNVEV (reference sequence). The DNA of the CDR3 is TGTGCCAGCAGTTTATGGGGACAGGCCAACTATGGCTACACCTTC. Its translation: CASSLWGQANYGYTF.

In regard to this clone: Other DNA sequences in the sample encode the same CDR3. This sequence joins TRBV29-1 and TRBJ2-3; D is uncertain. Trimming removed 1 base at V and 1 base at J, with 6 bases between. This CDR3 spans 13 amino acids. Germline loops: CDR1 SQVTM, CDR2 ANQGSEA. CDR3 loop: CSVEVAGTDTQYF. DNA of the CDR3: TGCAGCGTTGAAGTGGCGGGCACAGATACGCAGTATTTT.

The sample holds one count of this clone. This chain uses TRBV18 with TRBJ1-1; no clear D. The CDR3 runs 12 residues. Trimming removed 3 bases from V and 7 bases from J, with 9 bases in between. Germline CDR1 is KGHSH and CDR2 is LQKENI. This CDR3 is CASSPTQGEAFF. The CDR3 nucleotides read TGTGCCAGCTCACCGACACAAGGTGAAGCTTTCTTT.

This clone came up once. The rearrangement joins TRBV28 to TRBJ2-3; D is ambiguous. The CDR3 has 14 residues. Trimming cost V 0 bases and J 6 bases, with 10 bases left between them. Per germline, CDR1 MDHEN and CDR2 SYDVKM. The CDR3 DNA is TGTGCCAGCAGTTTATGGGCCGTGTCGGATACGCAGTATTTT. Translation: CASSLWAVSDTQYF.

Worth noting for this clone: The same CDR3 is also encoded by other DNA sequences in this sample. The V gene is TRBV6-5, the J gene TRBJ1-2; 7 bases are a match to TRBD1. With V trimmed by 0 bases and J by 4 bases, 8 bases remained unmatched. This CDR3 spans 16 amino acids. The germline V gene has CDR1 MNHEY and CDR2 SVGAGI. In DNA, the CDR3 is TGTGCCAGCAGTTACTCACGGACAGGAGGGGGCTATGGCTACACCTTC. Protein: CASSYSRTGGGYGYTF.

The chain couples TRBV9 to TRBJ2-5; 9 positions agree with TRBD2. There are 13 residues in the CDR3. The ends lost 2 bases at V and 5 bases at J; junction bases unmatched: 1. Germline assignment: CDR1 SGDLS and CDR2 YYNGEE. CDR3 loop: CASSVGLAETQYF. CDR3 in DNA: TGTGCCAGCAGCGTCGGACTAGCGGAGACCCAGTACTTC.

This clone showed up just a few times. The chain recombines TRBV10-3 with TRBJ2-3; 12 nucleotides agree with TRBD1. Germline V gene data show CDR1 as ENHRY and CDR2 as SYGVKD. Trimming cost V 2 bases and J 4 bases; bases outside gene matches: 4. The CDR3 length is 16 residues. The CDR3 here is CAISEPGTGGPDTQYF. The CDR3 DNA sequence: TGTGCCATCAGTGAGCCCGGGACAGGGGGCCCAGATACGCAGTATTTT.

CDR3 sequence: CASSLDPGGNQPQHF. In DNA, the CDR3 is TGCGCCAGCAGCTTGGATCCAGGAGGGAATCAGCCCCAGCATTTT. The rearrangement joins TRBV5-1 to TRBJ1-5; the D is unclear. Germline values: CDR1 SGHRS, CDR2 YFSETQ. This CDR3 contains 15 residues. The germline V and J ends were trimmed by 0 bases and 4 bases, with 11 bases remaining between them. The variable domain in full, completed from reference TRBV5-1 and TRBJ1-5, reads KAGVTQTPRYLIKTRGQQVTLSCSPISGHRSVSWYQQTPGQGLQFLFEYFSETQRNKGNFPGRFSGRQFSNSRSEMNVSTLELGDSALYLCASSLDPGGNQPQHFGDGTRLSIL.

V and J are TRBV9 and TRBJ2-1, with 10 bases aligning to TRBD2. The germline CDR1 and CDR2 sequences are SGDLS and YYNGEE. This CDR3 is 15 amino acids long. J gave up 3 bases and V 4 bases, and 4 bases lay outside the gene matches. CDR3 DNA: TGTGCCAGCAGCCCGTCTAGCGGGAGCTACAATGAGCAGTTCTTC. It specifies CASSPSSGSYNEQFF. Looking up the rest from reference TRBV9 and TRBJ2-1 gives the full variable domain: DSGVTQTPKHLITATGQRVTLRCSPRSGDLSVYWYQQSLDQGLQFLIQYYNGEERAKGNILERFSAQQFPDLHSELNLSSLELGDSALYFCASSPSSGSYNEQFFGPGTRLTVL.

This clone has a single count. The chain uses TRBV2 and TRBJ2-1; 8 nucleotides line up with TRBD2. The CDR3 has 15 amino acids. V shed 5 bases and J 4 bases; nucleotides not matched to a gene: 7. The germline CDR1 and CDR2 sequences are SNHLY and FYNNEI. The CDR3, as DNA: TGTGCCAGCAGTCGTGAGACTAGCGCTTACAATGAGCAGTTCTTC. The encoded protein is CASSRETSAYNEQFF. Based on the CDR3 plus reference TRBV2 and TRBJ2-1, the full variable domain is EPEVTQTPSHQVTQMGQEVILRCVPISNHLYFYWYRQILGQKVEFLVSFYNNEISEKSEIFDDQFSVERPDGSNFTLKIRSTKLEDSAMYFCASSRETSAYNEQFFGPGTRLTVL.

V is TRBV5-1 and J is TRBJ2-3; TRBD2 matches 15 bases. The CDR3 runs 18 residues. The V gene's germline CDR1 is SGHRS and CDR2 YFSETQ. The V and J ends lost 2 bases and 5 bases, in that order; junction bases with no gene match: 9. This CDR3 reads CASSFRGLAGGPVDTQYF. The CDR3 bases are TGCGCCAGCAGCTTTCGAGGACTAGCGGGAGGGCCGGTAGATACGCAGTATTTT.